Here is one T cell receptor (beta chain) with its context. The antigen is undetermined. Through Arm-PCR of CDR3 regions and iRepertoire HTBI primers, TCR beta libraries were built. TCRdb ran MiXCR on the multiplex PCR reads and lists one entry per CDR3 protein. The sample holds some 370,000 distinct CDR3 sequences; around 21% are singletons and the top ten take around 21%. The data derive from a study of regulatory T cells in long-lasting Graves disease. Study-level information: Persistence in Graves' disease required over 5 years of antithyroid drugs plus positive TSH receptor antibodies.

Study-level results: TCR diversity was lower in persistent than newly diagnosed Graves' disease.

The CDR3 runs 15 residues. Trimming took 4 bases from V and 5 from J; bases not matched to a gene: 5. From germline, CDR1 is SGHRS and CDR2 YFSETQ. Time point denoted: persistent/refractory GD, antithyroid drugs over 5 years with positive TRAb. TCR sequences were obtained from RNA taken from PBMCs. Patients hailed from an endocrinology department in Xi'an, China. EDTA tubes received around 9 milliliters of collected peripheral blood. This clonotype originated in a female donor with Graves disease. The sequenced sample was peripheral blood mononuclear cells (PBMCs), obtained when the disease was refractory, from a patient treated with antithyroid drugs. The chain carries TRBV5-1 and TRBJ2-5; 13 bases agree with TRBD2. The CDR3 coding sequence is TGCGCCAGCAGCAAAACTAGCGGGAGGGACGAGACCCAGTACTTC. Amino acid sequence: CASSKTSGRDETQYF.